This entry lists 20 T cell receptor beta chains sequenced from one sample in a study of blood T cell repertoires in COVID-19. Measured with immunoSEQ multiplex PCR; TCRdb has only the in-frame clones, and not every one. The table records around 260,000 clones, approximately 85% of them present only once. The sequenced sample consisted of peripheral blood. These receptor sequences come from a human donor with COVID-19, enrolled during active disease. The donor label of this sample is uncertain.

As DNA, the CDR3 is TGTGCCAGCCTTGGGGCTTACACCATATATTTT. This sequence encodes CASLGAYTIYF. The chain combines TRBV6-5 with TRBJ1-3; possible D gene TRBD1, 5 bases. CDR3 length: 11 amino acids. Germline V gene sequence: CDR1 MNHEY, CDR2 SVGAGI. Trimming removed 8 bases at V and 8 bases at J, with 10 bases between.

This chain links TRBV24-1 with TRBJ1-2; 9 nucleotides align to TRBD1. The germline CDR1 and CDR2 sequences are KGHDR and SFDVKD. The CDR3 has 17 amino acids. With V trimmed by 2 bases and J by 4 bases, 10 bases remained unmatched. The CDR3 sequence is CATSDSTTGTGIYGYTF. Here the CDR3 DNA reads TGTGCCACCAGTGATTCCACCACCGGGACAGGGATCTATGGCTACACCTTC.

The rearrangement links TRBV19 to TRBJ2-2, with D possibly matching TRBD2 (5 bases). Germline V gene data show CDR1 as LNHDA and CDR2 as SQIVND (reference sequence). V was cut by 4 bases and J by 4 bases, with 22 bases left in between. The CDR3 has 18 residues. The CDR3 nucleotides are TGTGCCAGTAGTACGCCCCCGGAGAGAGGACGGGGCACCGGGGAGCTGTTTTTT. This codes for CASSTPPERGRGTGELFF. Drawing the rest from reference TRBV19 and TRBJ2-2, the complete variable domain is DGGITQSPKYLFRKEGQNVTLSCEQNLNHDAMYWYRQDPGQGLRLIYYSQIVNDFQKGDIAEGYSVSREKKESFPLTVTSAQKNPTAFYLCASSTPPERGRGTGELFFGEGSRLTVL.

This clone was seen once. The chain combines TRBV9 with TRBJ1-2; the D is unclear. Between the trimmed V and J ends, which lost 7 bases and 7 bases, there was a span of 11 bases. The V gene's germline CDR1 is SGDLS and CDR2 YYNGEE. This CDR3 region has 11 residues. The CDR3 protein is CASSQLGGYTF. The CDR3 DNA is TGTGCCAGCTCACAGTTAGGTGGCTACACCTTC.

This chain uses TRBV7-9 with TRBJ2-7, with 9 positions matching TRBD2. Germline loops: CDR1 SEHNR, CDR2 FQNEAQ (reference sequence). The CDR3 length is 14 residues. V shed 5 bases and J 0 bases; nucleotides not matched to a gene: 2. This chain's CDR3 is CASSPGLASYEQYF. CDR3 DNA sequence: TGTGCCAGCAGCCCGGGACTAGCCTCCTACGAGCAGTACTTC.

The rearrangement uses TRBV6-2 or TRBV6-3 and TRBJ2-3; possibly TRBD2 for D (6 bases). The germline CDR1 and CDR2 sequences are MNHEY and SVGEGT. The V end lost 3 bases, the J end lost 1 base, and 14 bases lay between the germline ends. The CDR3 consists of 16 residues. The CDR3 nucleotides read TGTGCCAGCAGTTATTTCACGGGAGCGGGCACAGATACGCAGTATTTT. It is translated as CASSYFTGAGTDTQYF.

The genes are TRBV30 and TRBJ2-7, with a tentative D call TRBD2 (6 bases). This CDR3 spans 13 amino acids. The ends were cut back, 2 bases at V and 2 bases at J, with 10 bases in the middle. Looked up from germline, CDR1 is GTSNPN and CDR2 is SVGIG (reference sequence). CDR3 sequence reads: CAWSSGEAYEQYF. The CDR3 nucleotides are TGTGCCTGGAGTTCGGGAGAAGCCTACGAGCAGTACTTC.

The J gene is TRBJ1-2, the V gene TRBV5-1, with TRBD1 identical over 7 bases. The CDR3 contains 13 residues. V trimming: 3 bases; J trimming: 7 bases; junction bases outside the gene matches: 6. CDR1 and CDR2 (germline): SGHRS, YFSETQ. The CDR3 DNA is TGCGCCAGCAGCTCCACAGGGGCGGGTGGCTACACCTTC. Its protein is CASSSTGAGGYTF.

The rearrangement uses TRBV6-5 and TRBJ2-4; D perhaps matches TRBD1 (6 bases). The CDR3 is 14 amino acids. The germline V gene has CDR1 MNHEY and CDR2 SVGAGI. V lost 4 bases and J lost 6, with 13 bases in between. The CDR3 reads CASSSYDRLNIQYF. CDR3 nucleotide sequence: TGTGCCAGCAGTTCCTACGACAGGCTAAACATTCAGTACTTC.

The gene calls are TRBV28 and TRBJ1-1; D unclear. CDR3 length: 11 amino acids. The germline V gene encodes CDR1 MDHEN and CDR2 SYDVKM. V was trimmed by 10 bases and J by 11 bases, leaving 17 bases between them. The CDR3: CATFSGFTAFF. The CDR3 nucleotides are TGTGCCACCTTCAGCGGCTTTACGGCTTTCTTT.

This chain uses TRBV2 with TRBJ2-5; 14 bases match TRBD2. In germline, CDR1 is SNHLY, CDR2 FYNNEI. V gave up 6 bases and J gave up 4 bases; unmatched junction bases: 4. There are 15 residues in the CDR3. The CDR3 DNA reads as TGTGCCAGCAGGTCAGGACTAGCGGGAGGAGAGACCCAGTACTTC. Amino acids: CASRSGLAGGETQYF.

The rearrangement uses TRBV25-1 and TRBJ2-2; 8 bases are shared with TRBD1. Germline trimming cut 3 bases from V and 7 bases from J; bases unmatched to any gene: 16. Per germline, CDR1 MGHDK and CDR2 SYGVNS. This CDR3 spans 18 amino acids. The CDR3 sequence is CASSDPTSAAGGFGELFF. CDR3 DNA: TGTGCCAGCAGTGACCCGACGTCCGCGGCAGGGGGCTTCGGGGAGCTGTTTTTT. Combining the CDR3 with reference TRBV25-1 and TRBJ2-2 gives the whole variable domain EADIYQTPRYLVIGTGKKITLECSQTMGHDKMYWYQQDPGMELHLIHYSYGVNSTEKGDLSSESTVSRIRTEHFPLTLESARPSHTSQYLCASSDPTSAAGGFGELFFGEGSRLTVL.

CDR3 coding DNA: TGTGCCAGTAGTATCGGCCGAAGGGGGTTCCAGCGGCAGTACAATGAGCAGTTCTTC. Translated: CASSIGRRGFQRQYNEQFF. The chain uses TRBV19 and TRBJ2-1; possible D gene TRBD1, 6 bases. V lost 3 bases and J lost 4, with 25 bases in between. The germline gives CDR1 LNHDA, CDR2 SQIVND (reference sequence). CDR3 length: 19 residues.

The chain combines TRBV7-6 with TRBJ1-1; D is unclear. This CDR3 has 14 residues. Germline V gene sequence: CDR1 SGHVS, CDR2 FNYEAQ. V lost 0 bases and J 1 base, leaving 6 bases between the germline ends. The CDR3 DNA reads TGTGCCAGCAGCTTAGCTGCAGGGAACACTGAAGCTTTCTTT. Residues: CASSLAAGNTEAFF.

DNA for the CDR3: TGCAGTGCTAGTGCCACAGGGGGTGAGGATGGCTACACCTTC. This encodes CSASATGGEDGYTF. This rearrangement joins TRBV20-1 to TRBJ1-2, with TRBD1 matching 8 bases. Germline V CDR1 and CDR2: DFQATT, SNEGSKA (reference sequence). The CDR3 covers 14 residues. V shed 3 bases, J shed 6 bases, and the junction held 9 bases outside the gene matches.

The rearrangement links TRBV9 to TRBJ2-2; 7 bases map to TRBD1. The V gene's germline CDR1 is SGDLS and CDR2 YYNGEE. Losses at the gene ends were 2 bases for V and 6 bases for J; bases not matched to a gene: 7. The CDR3 extends over 15 amino acids. In DNA, the CDR3 is TGTGCCAGCAGCGTGTTCTTGACAGGGCCCGGGGAGCTGTTTTTT. This translates into CASSVFLTGPGELFF.

This chain joins TRBV19 and TRBJ2-5, with 11 positions matching TRBD2. CDR3 length: 14 residues. The V gene's germline CDR1 is LNHDA and CDR2 SQIVND (reference sequence). The V segment lost 6 bases and the J segment 4 bases; nucleotides outside the gene matches: 4. CDR3 in amino acids: CASRYSGRGETQYF. As DNA, the CDR3 is TGTGCCAGTAGATATAGCGGGAGGGGAGAGACCCAGTACTTC.

This clone was detected once. This CDR3 is CASTTQGASGEKLFF. In DNA, the CDR3 is TGTGCCAGCACCACTCAGGGGGCCTCGGGTGAAAAACTGTTTTTT. The V gene is TRBV2, the J gene TRBJ1-4, with 8 bases identical to TRBD1. CDR1 and CDR2 from the germline V gene are SNHLY and FYNNEI. V shed 7 bases, J shed 7 bases, and the junction held 11 bases outside the gene matches. The CDR3 runs 15 residues. Supplemented by reference TRBV2 and TRBJ1-4, the full variable domain reads EPEVTQTPSHQVTQMGQEVILRCVPISNHLYFYWYRQILGQKVEFLVSFYNNEISEKSEIFDDQFSVERPDGSNFTLKIRSTKLEDSAMYFCASTTQGASGEKLFFGSGTQLSVL.

This clone appeared a single time. Other DNA sequences within the sample encode an identical CDR3. The V and J genes are TRBV7-9 and TRBJ1-1; 8 positions agree with TRBD1. Per the germline V gene, CDR1 is SEHNR and CDR2 is FQNEAQ (reference sequence). The CDR3 runs 12 residues. J was trimmed by 8 bases and V by 5 bases; bases with no gene match: 4. CDR3 coding DNA: TGTGCCAGCAGCCCAACAGGGGGGGAAGCTTTCTTT. This sequence encodes CASSPTGGEAFF.

This clone was recorded once. V and J are TRBV7-2 and TRBJ2-1; TRBD1 agrees at 7 bases. Germline assignment: CDR1 SGHTA and CDR2 FQGNSA. The junction had 8 bases not matched to a gene; V was cut back by 1 base and J by 8 bases. The length of the CDR3 is 15 residues. CDR3 DNA: TGTGCCAGCAGCTTAGAGGCAGGGGGTATCGATGAGCAGTTCTTC. Encoded protein: CASSLEAGGIDEQFF.